This T cell receptor beta chain was found in a study of shared clonotypes between healthy human individuals. Study information: The study drew on a couple of women and three men aged 18 to 49 as donors. Each donor contributed plates that comprised three CD4 naive, three CD4 memory, two CD8 naive and one CD8 memory. Whole-study findings and limits: It was observed that roughly 5.4% of naive CD4 clonotypes were shared across several donors.

Here immunoSEQ multiplex PCR was the method, and the copy in TCRdb shows in-frame clones only, minus some. Counted here are fewer than 2.5 million clones, 93% occurring once; the ten biggest clones make up more than 0.35%. Each donor was a Caucasian adult residing in Nashville, Tennessee. The table lists this clone with a count of one. The antigen is not known. CDR3 length: 16 residues. The V gene end was trimmed by 4 bases and the J gene end by 3 bases; junction bases not matched to a gene: 11. Per germline, CDR1 LNHDA and CDR2 SQIVND (reference sequence). The receptor's source is a man aged 18 to 30 in good health. Some clones in this sample may be carry-over from other donors' samples. Sequencing was carried out using naive CD4+ T cells from PBMCs. As for subset: CD45RA+ positively selected. The chain has TRBV19 and TRBJ2-7; the match to TRBD1 covers 8 bases. In DNA, the CDR3 is TGTGCCAGTAGTAGGGGGCCGGGACAGGACCGCTACGAGCAGTACTTC. Residues: CASSRGPGQDRYEQYF.